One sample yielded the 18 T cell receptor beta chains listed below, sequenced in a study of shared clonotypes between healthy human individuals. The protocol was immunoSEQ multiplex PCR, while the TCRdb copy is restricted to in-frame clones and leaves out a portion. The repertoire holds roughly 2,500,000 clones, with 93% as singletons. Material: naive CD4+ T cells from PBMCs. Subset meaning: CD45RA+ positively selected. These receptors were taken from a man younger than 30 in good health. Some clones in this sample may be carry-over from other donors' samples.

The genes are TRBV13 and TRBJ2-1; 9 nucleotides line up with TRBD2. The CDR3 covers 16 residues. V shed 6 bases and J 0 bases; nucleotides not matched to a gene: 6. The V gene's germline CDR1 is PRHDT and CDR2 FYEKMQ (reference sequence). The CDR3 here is CASRPSGRSSYNEQFF. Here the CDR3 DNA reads TGTGCCAGCAGACCCAGCGGGAGGAGCTCCTACAATGAGCAGTTCTTC.

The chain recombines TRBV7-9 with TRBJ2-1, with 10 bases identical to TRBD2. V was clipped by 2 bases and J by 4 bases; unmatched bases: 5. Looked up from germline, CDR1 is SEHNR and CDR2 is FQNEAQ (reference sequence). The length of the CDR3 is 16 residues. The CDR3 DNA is TGTGCCAGCAGCTTACACACTAGCGGGATGTACAATGAGCAGTTCTTC. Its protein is CASSLHTSGMYNEQFF.

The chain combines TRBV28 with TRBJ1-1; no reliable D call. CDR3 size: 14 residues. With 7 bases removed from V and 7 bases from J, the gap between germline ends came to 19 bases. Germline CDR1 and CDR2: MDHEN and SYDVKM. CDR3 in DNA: TGTGCCAGCATCCTCCCGGGAATAGCTCGTGAAGCTTTCTTT. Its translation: CASILPGIAREAFF.

In DNA form, the CDR3 reads TGTGCCAGCAGCGGGTGGGCAGGGGGCGGCTACACCTTC. Its protein product is CASSGWAGGGYTF. This sequence joins TRBV11-2 and TRBJ1-2; 8 bases are a match to TRBD1. V shed 5 bases and J 8 bases; nucleotides not matched to a gene: 7. Germline V CDR1 and CDR2: SGHAT, FQNNGV. CDR3 length equals 13 residues.

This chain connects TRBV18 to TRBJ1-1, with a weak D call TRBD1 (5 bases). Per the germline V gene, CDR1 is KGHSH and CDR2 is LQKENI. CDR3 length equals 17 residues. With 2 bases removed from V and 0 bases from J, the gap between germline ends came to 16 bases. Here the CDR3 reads CASSPRIVTGMNTEAFF. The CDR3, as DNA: TGTGCCAGCTCACCAAGAATTGTTACAGGTATGAACACTGAAGCTTTCTTT.

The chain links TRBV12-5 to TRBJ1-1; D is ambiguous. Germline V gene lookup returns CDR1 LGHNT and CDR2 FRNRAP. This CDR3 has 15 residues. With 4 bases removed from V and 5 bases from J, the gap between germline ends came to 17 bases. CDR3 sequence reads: CASGCLTIEETEAFF. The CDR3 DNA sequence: TGTGCTAGTGGTTGCTTGACAATAGAGGAAACTGAAGCTTTCTTT.

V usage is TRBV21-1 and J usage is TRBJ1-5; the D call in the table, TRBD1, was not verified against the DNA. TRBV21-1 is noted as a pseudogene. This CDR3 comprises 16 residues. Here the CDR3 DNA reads TGTGCCAGCAGCAACCGTAGGGGGTTAAGCAATCAGCCCCAGCATTTT. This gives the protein CASSNRRGLSNQPQHF.

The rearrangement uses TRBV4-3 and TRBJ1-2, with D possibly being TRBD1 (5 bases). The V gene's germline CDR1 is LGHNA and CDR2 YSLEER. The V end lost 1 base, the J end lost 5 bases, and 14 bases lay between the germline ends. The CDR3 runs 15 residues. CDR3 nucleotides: TGCGCCAGCAGCCAAGGAGGGGCGGTAGGGTATGGCTACACCTTC. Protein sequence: CASSQGGAVGYGYTF.

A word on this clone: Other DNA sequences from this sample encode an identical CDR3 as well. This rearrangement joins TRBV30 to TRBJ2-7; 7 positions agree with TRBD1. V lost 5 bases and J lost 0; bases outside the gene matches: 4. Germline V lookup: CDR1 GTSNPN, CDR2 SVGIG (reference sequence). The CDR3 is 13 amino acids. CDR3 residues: CAWARQGSYEQYF. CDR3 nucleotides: TGTGCCTGGGCTAGACAGGGCTCCTACGAGCAGTACTTC.

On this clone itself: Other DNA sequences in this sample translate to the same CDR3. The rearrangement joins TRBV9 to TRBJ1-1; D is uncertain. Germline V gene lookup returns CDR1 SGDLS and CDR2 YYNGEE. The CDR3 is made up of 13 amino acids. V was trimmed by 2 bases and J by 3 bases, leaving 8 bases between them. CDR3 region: CASSVAVDTEAFF. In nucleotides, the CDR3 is TGTGCCAGCAGCGTGGCTGTGGACACTGAAGCTTTCTTT. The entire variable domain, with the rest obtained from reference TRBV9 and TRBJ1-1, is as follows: DSGVTQTPKHLITATGQRVTLRCSPRSGDLSVYWYQQSLDQGLQFLIQYYNGEERAKGNILERFSAQQFPDLHSELNLSSLELGDSALYFCASSVAVDTEAFFGQGTRLTVV.

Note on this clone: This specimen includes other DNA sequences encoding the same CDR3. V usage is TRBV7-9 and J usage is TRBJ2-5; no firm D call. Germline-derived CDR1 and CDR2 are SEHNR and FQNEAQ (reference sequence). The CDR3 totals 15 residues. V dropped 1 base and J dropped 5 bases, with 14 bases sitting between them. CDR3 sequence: CASSLGAALGETQYF. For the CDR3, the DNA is TGTGCCAGCAGCTTAGGGGCAGCACTCGGGGAGACCCAGTACTTC.

In DNA form, the CDR3 reads TGTGCCAGCAGCCTCCGGGACAGGGGATTAAGCTCTGGAAACACCATATATTTT. Its translation is CASSLRDRGLSSGNTIYF. The chain is built from TRBV4-2 and TRBJ1-3; 10 nucleotides align to TRBD1. The germline V gene encodes CDR1 LGHNA and CDR2 YNFKEQ. CDR3 length: 18 residues. The V segment lost 4 bases and the J segment 0 bases; nucleotides outside the gene matches: 9.

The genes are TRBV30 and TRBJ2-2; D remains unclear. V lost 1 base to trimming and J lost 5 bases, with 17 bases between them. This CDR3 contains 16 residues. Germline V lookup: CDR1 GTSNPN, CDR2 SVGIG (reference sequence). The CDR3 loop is CAWSAFPIARTGELFF. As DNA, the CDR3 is TGTGCCTGGAGTGCCTTCCCTATTGCGCGGACCGGGGAGCTGTTTTTT.

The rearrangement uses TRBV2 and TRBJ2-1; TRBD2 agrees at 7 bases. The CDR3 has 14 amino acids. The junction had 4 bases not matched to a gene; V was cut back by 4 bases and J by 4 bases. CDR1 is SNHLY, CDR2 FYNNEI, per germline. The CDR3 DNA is TGTGCCAGCAGTGGAGCGGGACGGTACAATGAGCAGTTCTTC. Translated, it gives CASSGAGRYNEQFF.

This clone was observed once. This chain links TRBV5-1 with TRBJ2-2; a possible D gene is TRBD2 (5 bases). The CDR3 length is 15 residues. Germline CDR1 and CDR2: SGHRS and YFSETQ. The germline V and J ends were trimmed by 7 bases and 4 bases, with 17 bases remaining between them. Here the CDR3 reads CASAPGPAGTGELFF. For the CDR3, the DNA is TGCGCCAGCGCTCCTGGGCCCGCGGGCACCGGGGAGCTGTTTTTT.

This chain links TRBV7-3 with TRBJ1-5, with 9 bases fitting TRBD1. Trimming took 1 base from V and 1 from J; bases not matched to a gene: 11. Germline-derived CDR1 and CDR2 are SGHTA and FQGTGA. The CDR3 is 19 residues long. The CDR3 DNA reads TGTGCCAGCAGCTTAATGGGGACAGGGACACTTCGGAGCAATCAGCCCCAGCATTTT. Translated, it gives CASSLMGTGTLRSNQPQHF.

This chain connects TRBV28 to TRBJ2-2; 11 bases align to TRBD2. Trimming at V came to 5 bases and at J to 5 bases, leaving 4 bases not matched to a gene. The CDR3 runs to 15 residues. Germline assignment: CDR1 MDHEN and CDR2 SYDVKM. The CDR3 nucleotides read TGTGCCAGCAGTCTAGCGGGAGGAAAGACCGGGGAGCTGTTTTTT. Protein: CASSLAGGKTGELFF.

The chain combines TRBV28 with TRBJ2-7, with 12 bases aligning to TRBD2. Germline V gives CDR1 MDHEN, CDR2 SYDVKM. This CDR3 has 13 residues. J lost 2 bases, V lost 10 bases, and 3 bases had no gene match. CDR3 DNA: TGTGCCATCAGGACTAGCGGGGCCTACGAGCAGTACTTC. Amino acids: CAIRTSGAYEQYF.